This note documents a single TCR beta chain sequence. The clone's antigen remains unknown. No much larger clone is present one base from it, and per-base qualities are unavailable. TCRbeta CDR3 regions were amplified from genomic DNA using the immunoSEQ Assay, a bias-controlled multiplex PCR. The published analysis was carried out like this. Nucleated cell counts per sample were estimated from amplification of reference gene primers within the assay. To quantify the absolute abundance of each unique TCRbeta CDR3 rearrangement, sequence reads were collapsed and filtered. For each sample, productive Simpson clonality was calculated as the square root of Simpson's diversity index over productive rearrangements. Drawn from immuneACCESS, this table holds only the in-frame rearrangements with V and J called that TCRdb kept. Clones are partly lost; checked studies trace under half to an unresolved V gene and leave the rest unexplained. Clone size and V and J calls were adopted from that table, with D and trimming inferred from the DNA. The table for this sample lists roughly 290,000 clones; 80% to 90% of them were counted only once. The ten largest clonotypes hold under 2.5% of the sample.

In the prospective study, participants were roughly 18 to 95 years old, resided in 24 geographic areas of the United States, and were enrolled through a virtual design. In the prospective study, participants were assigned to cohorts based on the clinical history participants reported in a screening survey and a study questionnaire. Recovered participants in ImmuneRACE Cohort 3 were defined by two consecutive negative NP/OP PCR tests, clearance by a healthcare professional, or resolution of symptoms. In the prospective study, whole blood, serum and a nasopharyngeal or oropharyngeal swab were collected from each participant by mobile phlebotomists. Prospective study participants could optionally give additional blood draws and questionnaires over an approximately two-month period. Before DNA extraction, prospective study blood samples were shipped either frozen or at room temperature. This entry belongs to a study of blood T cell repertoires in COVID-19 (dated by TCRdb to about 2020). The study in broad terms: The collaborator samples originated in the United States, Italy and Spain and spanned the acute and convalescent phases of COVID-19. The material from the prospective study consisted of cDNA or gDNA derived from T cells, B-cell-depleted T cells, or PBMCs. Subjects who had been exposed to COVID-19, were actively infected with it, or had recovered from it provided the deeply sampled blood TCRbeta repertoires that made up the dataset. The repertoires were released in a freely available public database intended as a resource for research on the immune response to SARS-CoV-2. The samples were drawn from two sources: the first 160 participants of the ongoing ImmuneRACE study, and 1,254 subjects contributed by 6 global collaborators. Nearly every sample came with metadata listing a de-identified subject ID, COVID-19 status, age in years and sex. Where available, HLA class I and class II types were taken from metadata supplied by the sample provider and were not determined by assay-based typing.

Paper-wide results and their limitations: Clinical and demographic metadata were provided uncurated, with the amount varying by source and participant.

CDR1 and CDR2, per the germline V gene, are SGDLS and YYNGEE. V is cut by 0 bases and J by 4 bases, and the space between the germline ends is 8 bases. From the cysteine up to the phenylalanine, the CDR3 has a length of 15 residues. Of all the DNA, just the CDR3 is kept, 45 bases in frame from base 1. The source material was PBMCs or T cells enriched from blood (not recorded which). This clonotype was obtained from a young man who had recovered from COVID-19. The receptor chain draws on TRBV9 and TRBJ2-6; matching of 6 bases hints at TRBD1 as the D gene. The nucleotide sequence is TGTGCCAGCAGCGTAGGGGGGCAGGGGGCCAACGTCCTGACTTTC. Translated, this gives CASSVGGQGANVLTF.